The present TCR beta chain was sequenced within a study of PD-1 blockade in classical Hodgkin lymphoma. The time point denotes: cycle 4 day 1 (C4D1), after around six weeks of nivolumab. All trial patients relapsed after autologous stem cell transplantation. The germline CDR1 and CDR2 sequences are SGHKS and YYEKEE (reference sequence). This CDR3 region has 15 residues. V lost 0 bases and J lost 6, with 14 bases in between. The method was immunoSEQ multiplex PCR; TCRdb's version includes in-frame clones alone and lacks a portion of them. The data contain 35,000 to 50,000 clones, roughly two thirds of them singletons. In this sample, this clone turned up a few times.

The receptor's source is a human donor with classical Hodgkin lymphoma. The chain carries TRBV5-5 and TRBJ2-3; the D is unclear. Sequenced material: peripheral blood mononuclear cells (PBMCs), taken before the fourth cycle of nivolumab. CDR3 bases: TGTGCCAGCAGCTTGGAGTATCGTCCTTGGGATACGCAGTATTTT. Translation: CASSLEYRPWDTQYF.